These 8 T cell receptor beta chains were sequenced from one sample in a study of T cells in tuberculosis (dated by TCRdb to 2017 to 2018). Thawed, overnight-rested PBMC were stained with GMM-loaded CD1B tetramer, a Live/Dead dye and anti-CD3, then sorted on a FACS Aria II. The CD1B tetramers were loaded with C32 glucose monomycolate that had been purified from Rhodococcus equi. Libraries were constructed by the immunoSEQ multiplex PCR assay. TCRdb carries this immuneACCESS record with in-frame sequences only. Its versions omit some clonotypes, under half of them owing to an unresolved V gene in the studies checked, with the rest unexplained. The sample records tens of thousands of clones, approximately 90% of which are singletons. The biggest ten clones account for 1.9% of the sample. The sequenced material came from CD1b-GMM tetramer-negative cells sorted from PBMCs. The cell subset or site label of this sample denotes: T cells not binding CD1B-GMM tetramer, sorted from same donor. The source is an adult woman with latent tuberculosis.

The CDR3 protein is CASSQLAGGYNSPLHF. The CDR3 DNA reads TGCGCCAGCAGCCAATTAGCGGGGGGCTATAATTCACCCCTCCACTTT. The chain has TRBV4-1 and TRBJ1-6; D may be TRBD1 (5 bases). Per the germline V gene, CDR1 is MGHRA and CDR2 is YSYEKL. Trimming pared 2 bases from V and 3 bases from J, leaving 11 bases between. This CDR3 spans 16 amino acids.

This chain uses TRBV4-1 with TRBJ2-1, with 7 nucleotides matching TRBD1. This CDR3 is built from 12 residues. The junction had 7 bases not matched to a gene; V was cut back by 10 bases and J by 7 bases. Germline V gene sequence: CDR1 MGHRA, CDR2 YSYEKL. For the CDR3, the DNA is TGCGCCACCGCGAACAGGGGAAATGAGCAGTTCTTC. Amino acid sequence: CATANRGNEQFF.

CDR3 amino acids: CASSVSSGGGPYNEQFF. The CDR3 coding sequence is TGTGCCAGCAGCGTGTCGAGTGGCGGGGGCCCATACAATGAGCAGTTCTTC. The gene calls are TRBV5-4 and TRBJ2-1; perhaps TRBD2 as D (7 bases). Germline V gene sequence: CDR1 SGHNT, CDR2 YYREEE (reference sequence). The CDR3 covers 17 residues. Trimming took 4 bases from V and 4 from J, leaving 21 bases between them.

Regarding this clone: The germline gene is not matched at one end of the junction; a read error may be the cause. The rearrangement uses TRBV7-7 and TRBJ2-5; the D is unclear. The germline V gene has CDR1 SSHAT and CDR2 FNYEAQ (reference sequence). The CDR3 runs 14 residues. Here the CDR3 DNA reads TGTGCTAGCAGCACAAGTCCTGTCCAAGAAGCCCAGTACTTC. It specifies CASSTSPVQEAQYF.

V and J are TRBV9 and TRBJ1-6, with D perhaps TRBD1 (6 bases). Germline V gene lookup returns CDR1 SGDLS and CDR2 YYNGEE. The CDR3 is 16 amino acids. The V end lost 3 bases, the J end lost 7 bases, and 17 bases lay between the germline ends. The CDR3 DNA reads as TGTGCCAGCAGCGCCTTCAGAACAGGGTTGAATTCACCCCTCCACTTT. Amino acid sequence: CASSAFRTGLNSPLHF.

There are a few counts of this clone. The genes are TRBV7-9 and TRBJ1-1; D may be TRBD1 (6 bases). V was clipped by 5 bases and J by 3 bases, with 13 bases between them. Germline V CDR1 and CDR2: SEHNR, FQNEAQ (reference sequence). The CDR3 has 14 amino acids. The CDR3 nucleotides are TGTGCCAGCAGCCTGCTACAGGGACACACTGAAGCTTTCTTT. Amino acid sequence: CASSLLQGHTEAFF.

This sequence joins TRBV14 and TRBJ2-1; TRBD1 agrees at 9 bases. The CDR3 runs 15 residues. In germline, CDR1 is SGHDN, CDR2 FVKESK. V lost 5 bases and J lost 7; bases outside the gene matches: 9. The CDR3 DNA reads as TGTGCCAGCAGCGCGCGTCCACAGGGGGCAAATGAGCAGTTCTTC. Residues: CASSARPQGANEQFF.

J is TRBJ2-3 and V is TRBV19; TRBD2 matches at 13 bases. This CDR3 contains 15 residues. Germline CDR1 LNHDA, CDR2 SQIVND (reference sequence). V was pared by 5 bases and J by 7 bases, with 6 bases of the junction left unmatched. The CDR3 region is CASSVGTSGVHTQYF. CDR3 nucleotide sequence: TGTGCCAGTAGTGTCGGGACTAGCGGGGTACATACGCAGTATTTT. The full variable domain, completed using reference TRBV19 and TRBJ2-3, is DGGITQSPKYLFRKEGQNVTLSCEQNLNHDAMYWYRQDPGQGLRLIYYSQIVNDFQKGDIAEGYSVSREKKESFPLTVTSAQKNPTAFYLCASSVGTSGVHTQYFGPGTRLTVL.